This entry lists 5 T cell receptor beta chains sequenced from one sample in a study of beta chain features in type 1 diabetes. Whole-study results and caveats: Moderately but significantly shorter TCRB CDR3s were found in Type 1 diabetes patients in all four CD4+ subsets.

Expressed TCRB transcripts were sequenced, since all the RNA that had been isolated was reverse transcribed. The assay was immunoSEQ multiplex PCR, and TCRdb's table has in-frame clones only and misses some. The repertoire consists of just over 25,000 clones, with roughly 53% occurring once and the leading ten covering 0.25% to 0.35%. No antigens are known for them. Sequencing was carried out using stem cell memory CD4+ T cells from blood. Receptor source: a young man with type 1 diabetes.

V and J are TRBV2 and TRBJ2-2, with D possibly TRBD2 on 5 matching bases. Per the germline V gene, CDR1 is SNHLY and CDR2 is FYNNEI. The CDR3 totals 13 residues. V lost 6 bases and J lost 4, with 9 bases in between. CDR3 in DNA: TGTGCCAGCAGAGTCACTAGCACCGGGGAGCTGTTTTTT. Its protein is CASRVTSTGELFF.

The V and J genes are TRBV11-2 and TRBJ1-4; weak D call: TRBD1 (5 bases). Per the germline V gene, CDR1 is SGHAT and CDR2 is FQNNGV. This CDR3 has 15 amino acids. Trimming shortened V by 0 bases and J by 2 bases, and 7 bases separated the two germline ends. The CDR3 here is CASSLEAGTNEKLFF. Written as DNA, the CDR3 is TGTGCCAGCAGCTTAGAGGCAGGGACTAATGAAAAACTGTTTTTT.

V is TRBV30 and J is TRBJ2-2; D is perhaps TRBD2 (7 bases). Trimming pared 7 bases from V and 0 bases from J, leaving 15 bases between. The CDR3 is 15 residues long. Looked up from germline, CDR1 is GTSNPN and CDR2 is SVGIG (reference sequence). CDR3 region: CASGWGGANTGELFF. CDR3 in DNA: TGTGCCTCCGGGTGGGGGGGCGCGAACACCGGGGAGCTGTTTTTT.

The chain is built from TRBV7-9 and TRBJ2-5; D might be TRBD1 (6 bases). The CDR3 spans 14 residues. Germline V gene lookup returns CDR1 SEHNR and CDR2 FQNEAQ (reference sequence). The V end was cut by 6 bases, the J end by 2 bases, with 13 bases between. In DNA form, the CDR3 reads TGTGCCAGCAGTGTTAGGACAGAGCAAGAGACCCAGTACTTC. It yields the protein CASSVRTEQETQYF.

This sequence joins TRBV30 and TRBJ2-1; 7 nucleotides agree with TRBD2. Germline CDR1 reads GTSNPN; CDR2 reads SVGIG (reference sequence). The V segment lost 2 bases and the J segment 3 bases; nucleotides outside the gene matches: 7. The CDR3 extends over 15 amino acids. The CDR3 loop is CAWSNGLAVYNEQFF. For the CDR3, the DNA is TGTGCCTGGAGTAATGGGCTAGCGGTCTACAATGAGCAGTTCTTC.